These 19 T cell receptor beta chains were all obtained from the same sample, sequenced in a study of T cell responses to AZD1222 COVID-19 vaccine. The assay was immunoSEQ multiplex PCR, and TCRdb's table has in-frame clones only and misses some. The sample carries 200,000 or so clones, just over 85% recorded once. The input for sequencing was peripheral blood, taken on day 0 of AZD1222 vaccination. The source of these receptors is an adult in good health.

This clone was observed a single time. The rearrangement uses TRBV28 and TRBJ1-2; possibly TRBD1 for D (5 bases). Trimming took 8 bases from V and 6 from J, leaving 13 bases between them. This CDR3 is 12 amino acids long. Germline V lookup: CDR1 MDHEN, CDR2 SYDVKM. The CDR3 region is CASVGHPDGYTF. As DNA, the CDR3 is TGTGCCAGCGTAGGACACCCAGATGGCTACACCTTC.

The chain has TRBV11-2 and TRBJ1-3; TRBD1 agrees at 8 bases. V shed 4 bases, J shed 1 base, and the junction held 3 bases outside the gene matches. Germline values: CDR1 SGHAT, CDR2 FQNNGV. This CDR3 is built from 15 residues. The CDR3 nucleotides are TGTGCCAGCAGCTCGAACAGGGGGTCTGGAAACACCATATATTTT. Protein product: CASSSNRGSGNTIYF.

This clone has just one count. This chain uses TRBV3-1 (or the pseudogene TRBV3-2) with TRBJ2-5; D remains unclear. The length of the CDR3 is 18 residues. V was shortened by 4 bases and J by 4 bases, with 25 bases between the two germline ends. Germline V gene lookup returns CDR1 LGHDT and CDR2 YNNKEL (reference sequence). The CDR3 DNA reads TGTGCCAGCAGCCTACAGCTGGGTGCGGTGTCATCTCGAGAGACCCAGTACTTC. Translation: CASSLQLGAVSSRETQYF.

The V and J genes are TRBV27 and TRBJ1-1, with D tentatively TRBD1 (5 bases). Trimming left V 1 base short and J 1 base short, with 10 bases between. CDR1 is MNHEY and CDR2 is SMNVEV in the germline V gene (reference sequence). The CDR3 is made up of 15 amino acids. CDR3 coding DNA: TGTGCCAGCAGTTTATTTGGGGCTCGGAACACTGAAGCTTTCTTT. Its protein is CASSLFGARNTEAFF.

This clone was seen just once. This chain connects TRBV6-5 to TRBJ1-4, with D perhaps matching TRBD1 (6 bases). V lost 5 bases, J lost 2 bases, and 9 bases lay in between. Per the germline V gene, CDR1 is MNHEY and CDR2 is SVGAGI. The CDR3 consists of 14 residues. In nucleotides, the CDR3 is TGTGCCAGCAGTAAAAGGGGGACTAATGAAAAACTGTTTTTT. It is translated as CASSKRGTNEKLFF.

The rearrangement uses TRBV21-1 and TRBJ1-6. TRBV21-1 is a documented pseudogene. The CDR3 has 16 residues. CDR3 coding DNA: TGTGCCAGCAGCAAATGGTCCTCGGGGGACGGTTCACCCCTCCACTTT. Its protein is CASSKWSSGDGSPLHF.

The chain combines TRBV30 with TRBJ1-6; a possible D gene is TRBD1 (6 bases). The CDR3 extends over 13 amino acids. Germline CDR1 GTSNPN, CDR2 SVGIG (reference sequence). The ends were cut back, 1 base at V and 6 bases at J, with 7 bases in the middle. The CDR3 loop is CAWSAGANSPLHF. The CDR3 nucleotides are TGTGCCTGGAGTGCGGGGGCTAATTCACCCCTCCACTTT.

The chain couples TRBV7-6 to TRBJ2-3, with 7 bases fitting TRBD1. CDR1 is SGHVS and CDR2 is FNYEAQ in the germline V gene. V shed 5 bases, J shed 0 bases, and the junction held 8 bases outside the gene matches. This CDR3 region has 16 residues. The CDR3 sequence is CASSPRDSLSTDTQYF. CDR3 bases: TGTGCCAGCAGCCCCCGGGACAGTCTTAGCACAGATACGCAGTATTTT.

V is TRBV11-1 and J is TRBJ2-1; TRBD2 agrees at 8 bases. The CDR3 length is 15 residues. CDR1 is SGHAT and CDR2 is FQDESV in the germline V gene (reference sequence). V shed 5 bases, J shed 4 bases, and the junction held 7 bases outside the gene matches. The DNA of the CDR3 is TGTGCCAGCAGCGTTACTAGCGGTGGTTACAATGAGCAGTTCTTC. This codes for CASSVTSGGYNEQFF.

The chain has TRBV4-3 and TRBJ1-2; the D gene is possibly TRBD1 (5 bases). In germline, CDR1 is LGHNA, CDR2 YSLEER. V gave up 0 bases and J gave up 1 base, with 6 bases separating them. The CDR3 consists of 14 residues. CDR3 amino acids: CASSQEQGNYGYTF. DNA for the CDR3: TGCGCCAGCAGCCAAGAGCAGGGTAACTATGGCTACACCTTC.

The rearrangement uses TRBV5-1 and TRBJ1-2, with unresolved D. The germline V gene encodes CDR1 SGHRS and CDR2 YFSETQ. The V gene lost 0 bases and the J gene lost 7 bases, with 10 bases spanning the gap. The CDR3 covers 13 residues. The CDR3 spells CASSLGVPRGYTF. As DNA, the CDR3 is TGCGCCAGCAGCTTGGGGGTTCCACGTGGCTACACCTTC.

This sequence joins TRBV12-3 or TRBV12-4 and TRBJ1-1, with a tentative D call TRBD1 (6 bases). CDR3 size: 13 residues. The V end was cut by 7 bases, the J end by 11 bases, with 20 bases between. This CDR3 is CASTLGAGRGAFF. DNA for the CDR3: TGTGCCAGCACTCTGGGGGCAGGGCGGGGTGCTTTCTTT.

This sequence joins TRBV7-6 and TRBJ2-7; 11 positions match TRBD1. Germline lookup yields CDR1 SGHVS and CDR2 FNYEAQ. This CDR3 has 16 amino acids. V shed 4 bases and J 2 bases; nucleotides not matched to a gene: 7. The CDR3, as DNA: TGTGCCAGCAGCTCGACCCCGGGACAGGGGGCCTACGAGCAGTACTTC. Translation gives CASSSTPGQGAYEQYF.

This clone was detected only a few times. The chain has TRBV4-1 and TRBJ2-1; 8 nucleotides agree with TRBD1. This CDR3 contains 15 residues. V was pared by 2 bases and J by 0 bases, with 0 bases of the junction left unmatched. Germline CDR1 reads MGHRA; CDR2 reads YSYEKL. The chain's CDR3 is CASSQQGASYNEQFF. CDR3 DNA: TGCGCCAGCAGCCAACAGGGGGCCTCCTACAATGAGCAGTTCTTC.

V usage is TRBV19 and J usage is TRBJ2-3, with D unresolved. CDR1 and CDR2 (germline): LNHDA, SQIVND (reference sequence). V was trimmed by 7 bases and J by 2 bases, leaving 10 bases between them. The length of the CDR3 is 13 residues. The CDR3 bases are TGTGCCAGTAATACAGACTTCACAGATACGCAGTATTTT. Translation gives CASNTDFTDTQYF.

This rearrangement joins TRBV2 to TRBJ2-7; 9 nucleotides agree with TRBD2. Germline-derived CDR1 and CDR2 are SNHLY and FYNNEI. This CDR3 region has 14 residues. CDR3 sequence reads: CADGPSGASYEQYF. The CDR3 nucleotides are TGTGCAGACGGCCCTAGCGGGGCCTCCTACGAGCAGTACTTC.

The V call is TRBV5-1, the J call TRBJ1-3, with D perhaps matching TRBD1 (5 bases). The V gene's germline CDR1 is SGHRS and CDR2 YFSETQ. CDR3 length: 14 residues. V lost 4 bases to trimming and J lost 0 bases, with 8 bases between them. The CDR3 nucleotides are TGCGCCAGCAGCCCGGGGCACTCTGGAAACACCATATATTTT. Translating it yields CASSPGHSGNTIYF.

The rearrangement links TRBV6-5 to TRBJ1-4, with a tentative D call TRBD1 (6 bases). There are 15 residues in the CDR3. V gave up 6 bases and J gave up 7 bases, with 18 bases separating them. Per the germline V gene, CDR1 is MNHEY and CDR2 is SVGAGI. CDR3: CASRGPGQGAEKLFF. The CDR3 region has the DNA TGTGCCAGCAGAGGACCGGGACAAGGTGCTGAAAAACTGTTTTTT.

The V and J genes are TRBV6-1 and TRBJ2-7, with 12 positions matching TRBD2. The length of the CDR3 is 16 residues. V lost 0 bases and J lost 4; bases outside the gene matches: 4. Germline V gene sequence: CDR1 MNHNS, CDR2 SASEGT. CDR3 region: CASSEASSGGAYEQYF. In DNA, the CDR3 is TGTGCCAGCAGTGAAGCCTCTAGCGGGGGGGCTTACGAGCAGTACTTC.